This TCR beta chain was captured in a study of T cell changes during pregnancy in multiple sclerosis. Assay: immunoSEQ multiplex PCR; the TCRdb copy retains only in-frame clones and omits some. The top ten hold under 5.5% of the sample, which has tens of thousands of clones, approximately 87% seen once. V was shortened by 1 base and J by 5 bases, with 11 bases between the two germline ends. CDR3 length: 14 residues. Germline CDR1 and CDR2: WSHSY and SAAADI. The source of this sequence is a human donor whose cells served as feeder cells for cultures in a pregnancy study. The V and J genes are TRBV10-2 and TRBJ2-5, with D possibly matching TRBD2 (6 bases). Sample: peripheral blood from another person, used as feeder cells. CDR3 loop: CASSELGRRETQYF. The CDR3 nucleotides are TGCGCCAGCAGTGAGTTGGGGAGGCGGGAGACCCAGTACTTC.